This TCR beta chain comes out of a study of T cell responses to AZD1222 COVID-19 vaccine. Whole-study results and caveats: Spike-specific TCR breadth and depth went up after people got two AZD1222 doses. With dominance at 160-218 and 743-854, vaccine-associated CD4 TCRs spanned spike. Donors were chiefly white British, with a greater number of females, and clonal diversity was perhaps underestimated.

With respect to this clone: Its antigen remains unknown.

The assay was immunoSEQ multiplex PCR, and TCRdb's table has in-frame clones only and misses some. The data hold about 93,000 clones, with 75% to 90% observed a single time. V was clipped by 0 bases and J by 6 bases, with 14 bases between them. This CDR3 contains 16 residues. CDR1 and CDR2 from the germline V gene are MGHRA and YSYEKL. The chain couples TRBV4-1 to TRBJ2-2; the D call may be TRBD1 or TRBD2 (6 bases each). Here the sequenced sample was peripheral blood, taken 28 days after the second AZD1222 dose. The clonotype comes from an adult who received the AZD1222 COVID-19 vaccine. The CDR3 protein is CASSQDGWGAPGELFF. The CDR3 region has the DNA TGCGCCAGCAGCCAAGATGGGTGGGGGGCCCCCGGGGAGCTGTTTTTT.